The sample holds a few counts of the clone carrying this T cell receptor beta chain. Time point of the sample: newly diagnosed GD, antithyroid drugs for less than 3 months. The TCR library was made from RNA that had been extracted from PBMCs in TRIzol. This specimen belongs to a study of regulatory T cells in long-lasting Graves disease. Trimming pared 3 bases from V and 9 bases from J, leaving 9 bases between. The CDR3 is 12 residues long. Arm-PCR with iRepertoire HTBI primers amplified the CDR3 regions for these TCR beta libraries. Each CDR3 protein is one row after TCRdb ran MiXCR on the multiplex PCR reads. The sample has roughly 610,000 distinct CDR3 sequences, roughly 15% seen once. Another study also made use of these data, one on T cells in Graves' hyperthyroidism and ophthalmopathy.

This clonotype originated in a woman younger than 45 with Graves disease. Here the sequenced sample was peripheral blood mononuclear cells (PBMCs), taken at new diagnosis, from a patient treated with antithyroid drugs. The chain joins TRBV12-3 or TRBV12-4 to TRBJ2-1; D ambiguous. CDR3 in DNA: TGTGCCAGCAGTTTTTTGGACCGTGAGCAGTTCTTC. It specifies CASSFLDREQFF.